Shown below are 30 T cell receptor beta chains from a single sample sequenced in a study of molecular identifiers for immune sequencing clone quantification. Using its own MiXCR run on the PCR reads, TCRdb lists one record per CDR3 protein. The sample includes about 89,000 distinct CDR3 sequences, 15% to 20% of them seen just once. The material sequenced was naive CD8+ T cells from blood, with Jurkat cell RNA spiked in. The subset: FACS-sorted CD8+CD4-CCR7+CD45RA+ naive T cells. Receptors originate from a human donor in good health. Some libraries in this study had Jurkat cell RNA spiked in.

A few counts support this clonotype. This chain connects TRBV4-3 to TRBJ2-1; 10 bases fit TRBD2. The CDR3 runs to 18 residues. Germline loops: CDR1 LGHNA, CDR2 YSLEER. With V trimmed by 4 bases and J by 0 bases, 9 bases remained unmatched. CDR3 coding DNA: TGCGCCAGCAGCCCCGGGGTAGCGGGGGGTGACTCCTACAATGAGCAGTTCTTC. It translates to CASSPGVAGGDSYNEQFF.

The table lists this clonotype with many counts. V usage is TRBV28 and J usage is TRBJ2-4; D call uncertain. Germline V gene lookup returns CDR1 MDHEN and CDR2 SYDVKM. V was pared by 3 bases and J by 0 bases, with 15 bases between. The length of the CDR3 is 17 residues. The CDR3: CASSFQRQPGAKNIQYF. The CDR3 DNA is TGTGCCAGCAGTTTCCAGAGGCAGCCGGGAGCCAAAAACATTCAGTACTTC. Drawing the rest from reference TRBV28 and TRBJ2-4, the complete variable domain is DVKVTQSSRYLVKRTGEKVFLECVQDMDHENMFWYRQDPGLGLRLIYFSYDVKMKEKGDIPEGYSVSREKKERFSLILESASTNQTSMYLCASSFQRQPGAKNIQYFGAGTRLSVL.

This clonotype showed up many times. This chain's CDR3 is CSARGFRAYEQYF. In DNA form, the CDR3 reads TGCAGTGCTAGGGGTTTCAGAGCCTACGAGCAGTACTTC. The chain links TRBV20-1 to TRBJ2-7; no clear D. V was cut by 3 bases and J by 2 bases, with 11 bases left in between. The length of the CDR3 is 13 residues. Germline loops: CDR1 DFQATT, CDR2 SNEGSKA (reference sequence).

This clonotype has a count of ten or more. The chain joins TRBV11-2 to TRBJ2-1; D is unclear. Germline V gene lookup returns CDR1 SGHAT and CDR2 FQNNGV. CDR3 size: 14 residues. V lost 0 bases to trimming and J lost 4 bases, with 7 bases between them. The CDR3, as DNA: TGTGCCAGCAGCTTAGATTCGGTTTACAATGAGCAGTTCTTC. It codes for CASSLDSVYNEQFF.

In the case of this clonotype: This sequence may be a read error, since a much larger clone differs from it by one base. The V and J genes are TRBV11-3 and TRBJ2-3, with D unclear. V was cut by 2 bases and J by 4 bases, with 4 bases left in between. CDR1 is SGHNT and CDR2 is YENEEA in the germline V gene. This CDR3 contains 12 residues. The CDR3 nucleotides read TGTGCCAGCAGCTTACCGGCAGATACGCAGTATTTT. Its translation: CASSLPADTQYF.

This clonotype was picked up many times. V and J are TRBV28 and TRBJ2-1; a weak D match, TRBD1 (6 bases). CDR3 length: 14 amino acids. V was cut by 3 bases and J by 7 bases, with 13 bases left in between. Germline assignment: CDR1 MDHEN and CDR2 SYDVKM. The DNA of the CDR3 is TGTGCCAGCAGTTTGATCCTACAGGGAAATGAGCAGTTCTTC. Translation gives CASSLILQGNEQFF.

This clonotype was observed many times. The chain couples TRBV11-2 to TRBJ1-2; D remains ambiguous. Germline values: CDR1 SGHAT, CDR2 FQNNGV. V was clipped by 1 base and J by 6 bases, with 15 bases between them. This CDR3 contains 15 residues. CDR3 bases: TGTGCCAGCAGCTTAGCGGCGGGGTGGATAGATGGCTACACCTTC. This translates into CASSLAAGWIDGYTF.

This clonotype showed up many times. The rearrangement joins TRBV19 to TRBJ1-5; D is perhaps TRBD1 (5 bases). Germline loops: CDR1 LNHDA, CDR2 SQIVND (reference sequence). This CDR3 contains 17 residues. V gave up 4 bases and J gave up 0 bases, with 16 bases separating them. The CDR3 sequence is CASSTSSGDYSNQPQHF. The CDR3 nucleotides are TGTGCCAGTAGTACCAGCTCGGGGGATTATAGCAATCAGCCCCAGCATTTT. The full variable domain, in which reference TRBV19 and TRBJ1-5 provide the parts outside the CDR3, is DGGITQSPKYLFRKEGQNVTLSCEQNLNHDAMYWYRQDPGQGLRLIYYSQIVNDFQKGDIAEGYSVSREKKESFPLTVTSAQKNPTAFYLCASSTSSGDYSNQPQHFGDGTRLSIL.

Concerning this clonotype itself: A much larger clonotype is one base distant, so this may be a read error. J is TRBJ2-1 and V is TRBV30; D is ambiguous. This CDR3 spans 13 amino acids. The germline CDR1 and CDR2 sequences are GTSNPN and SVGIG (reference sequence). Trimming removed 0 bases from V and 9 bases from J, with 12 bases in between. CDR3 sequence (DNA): TGTGCCTGGAGTGTAGTGGGGTTGGGTGAGCAGTTCTTC. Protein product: CAWSVVGLGEQFF.

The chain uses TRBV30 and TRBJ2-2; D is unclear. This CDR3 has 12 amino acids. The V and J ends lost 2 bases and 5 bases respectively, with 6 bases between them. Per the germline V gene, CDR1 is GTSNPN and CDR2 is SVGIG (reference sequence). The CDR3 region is CAWSTDTGELFF. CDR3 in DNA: TGTGCCTGGAGTACGGATACCGGGGAGCTGTTTTTT.

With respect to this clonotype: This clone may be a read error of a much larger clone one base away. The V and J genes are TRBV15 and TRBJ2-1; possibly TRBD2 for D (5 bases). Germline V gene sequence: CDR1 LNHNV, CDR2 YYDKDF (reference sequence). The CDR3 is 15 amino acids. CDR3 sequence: CATGRDRDSYNEQFF. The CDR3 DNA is TGTGCCACCGGCAGAGATCGGGACTCCTACAATGAGCAGTTCTTC. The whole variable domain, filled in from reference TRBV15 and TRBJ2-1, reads DAMVIQNPRYQVTQFGKPVTLSCSQTLNHNVMYWYQQKSSQAPKLLFHYYDKDFNNEADTPDNFQSRRPNTSFCFLDIRSPGLGDTAMYLCATGRDRDSYNEQFFGPGTRLTVL.

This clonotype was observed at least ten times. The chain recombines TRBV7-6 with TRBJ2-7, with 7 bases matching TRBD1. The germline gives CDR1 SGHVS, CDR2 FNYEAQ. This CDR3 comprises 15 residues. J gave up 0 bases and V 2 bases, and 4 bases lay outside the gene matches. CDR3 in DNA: TGTGCCAGCAGCTTAAACAGGGGCGACTCCTACGAGCAGTACTTC. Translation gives CASSLNRGDSYEQYF.

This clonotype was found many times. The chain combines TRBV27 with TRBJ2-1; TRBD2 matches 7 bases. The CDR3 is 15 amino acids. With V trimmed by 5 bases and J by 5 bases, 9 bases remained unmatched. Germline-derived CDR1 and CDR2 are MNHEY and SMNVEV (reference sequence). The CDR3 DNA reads TGTGCCAGCAGTCAAAAGGGGCGGGGGAACAATGAGCAGTTCTTC. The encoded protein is CASSQKGRGNNEQFF.

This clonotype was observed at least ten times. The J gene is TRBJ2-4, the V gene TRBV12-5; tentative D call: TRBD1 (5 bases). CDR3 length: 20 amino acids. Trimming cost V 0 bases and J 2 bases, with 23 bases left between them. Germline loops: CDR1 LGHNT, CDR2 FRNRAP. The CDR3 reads CASGLVLGRVKEKPKNIQYF. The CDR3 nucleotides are TGTGCTAGTGGTTTGGTACTCGGCAGGGTAAAAGAGAAACCCAAAAACATTCAGTACTTC.

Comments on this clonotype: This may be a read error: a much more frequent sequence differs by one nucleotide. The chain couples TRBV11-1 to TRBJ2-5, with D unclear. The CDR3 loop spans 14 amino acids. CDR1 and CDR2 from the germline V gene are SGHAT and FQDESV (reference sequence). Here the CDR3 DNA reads TGTGCCAGCAGCTTAGAGGACGACCAAGAGACCCAGTGCTTC. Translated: CASSLEDDQETQCF.

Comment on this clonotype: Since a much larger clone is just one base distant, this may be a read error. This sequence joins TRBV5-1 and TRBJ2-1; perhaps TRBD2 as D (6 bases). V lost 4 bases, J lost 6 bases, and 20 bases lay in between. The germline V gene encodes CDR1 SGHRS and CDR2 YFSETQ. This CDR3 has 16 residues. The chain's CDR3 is CASSDPSRRAINEQFF. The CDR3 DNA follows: TGCGCCAGCAGCGACCCTAGCAGGAGGGCCATCAATGAGCAGTTCTTC.

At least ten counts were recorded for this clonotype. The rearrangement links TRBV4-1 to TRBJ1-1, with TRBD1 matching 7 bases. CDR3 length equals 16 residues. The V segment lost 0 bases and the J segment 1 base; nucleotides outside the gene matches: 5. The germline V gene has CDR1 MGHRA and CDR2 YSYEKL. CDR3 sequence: CASSQDETGANTEAFF. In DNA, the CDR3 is TGCGCCAGCAGCCAAGATGAAACAGGGGCGAACACTGAAGCTTTCTTT.

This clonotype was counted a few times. CDR3 in DNA: TGTGCCAGCAGTCCCCCGGGACAGACCTACGAGCAGTACTTC. Protein product: CASSPPGQTYEQYF. This rearrangement joins TRBV6-2 or TRBV6-3 to TRBJ2-7; 7 bases fit TRBD1. The germline V gene has CDR1 MNHEY and CDR2 SVGEGT. This CDR3 comprises 14 residues. J gave up 2 bases and V 5 bases, and 6 bases lay outside the gene matches.

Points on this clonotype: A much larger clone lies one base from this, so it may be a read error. The DNA of the CDR3 is TGCAGCGTTGAGTATCGGGAGGGATCCTGGGAGCCGTTTTTT. This gives the protein CSVEYREGSWEPFF. The chain has TRBV29-1 and TRBJ2-2; 8 nucleotides align to TRBD2. The germline gives CDR1 SQVTM, CDR2 ANQGSEA. This CDR3 is built from 14 residues.

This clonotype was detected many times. The CDR3 loop is CASSLSRERATDTQYF. The CDR3 nucleotides read TGTGCCAGCAGTTTATCCAGGGAAAGGGCGACAGATACGCAGTATTTT. The rearrangement links TRBV27 to TRBJ2-3; maybe TRBD1 (5 bases). The germline CDR1 and CDR2 sequences are MNHEY and SMNVEV (reference sequence). Trimming removed 0 bases from V and 3 bases from J, with 13 bases in between. This CDR3 spans 16 amino acids.

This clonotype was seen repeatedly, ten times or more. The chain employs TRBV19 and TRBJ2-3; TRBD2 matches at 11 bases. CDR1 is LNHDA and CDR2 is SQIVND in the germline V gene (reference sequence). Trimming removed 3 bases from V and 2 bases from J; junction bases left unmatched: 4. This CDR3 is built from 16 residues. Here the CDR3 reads CASSIRTSGYTDTQYF. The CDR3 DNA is TGTGCCAGTAGTATCCGGACTAGCGGGTACACAGATACGCAGTATTTT.

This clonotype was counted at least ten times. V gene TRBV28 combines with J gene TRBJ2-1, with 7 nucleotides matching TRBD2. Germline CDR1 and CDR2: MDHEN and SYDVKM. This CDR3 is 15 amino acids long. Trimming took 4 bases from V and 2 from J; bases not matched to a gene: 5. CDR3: CASSYQLATYNEQFF. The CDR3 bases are TGTGCCAGCAGTTACCAACTAGCGACCTACAATGAGCAGTTCTTC.

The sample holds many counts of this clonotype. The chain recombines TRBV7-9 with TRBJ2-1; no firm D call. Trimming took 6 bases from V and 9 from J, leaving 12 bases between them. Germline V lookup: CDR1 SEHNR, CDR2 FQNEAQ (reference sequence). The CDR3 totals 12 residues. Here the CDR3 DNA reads TGTGCCAGCAGATCCTCTAGTACTGAGCAGTTCTTC. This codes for CASRSSSTEQFF.

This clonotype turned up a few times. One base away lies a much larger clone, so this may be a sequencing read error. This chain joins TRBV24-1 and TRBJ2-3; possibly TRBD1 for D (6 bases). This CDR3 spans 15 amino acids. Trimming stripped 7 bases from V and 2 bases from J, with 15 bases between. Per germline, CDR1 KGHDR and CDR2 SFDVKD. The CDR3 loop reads CATSEGDGYTDTQYF. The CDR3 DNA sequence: TGTGCCACCAGCGAGGGGGACGGCTACACAGATACGCAGTATTTT.

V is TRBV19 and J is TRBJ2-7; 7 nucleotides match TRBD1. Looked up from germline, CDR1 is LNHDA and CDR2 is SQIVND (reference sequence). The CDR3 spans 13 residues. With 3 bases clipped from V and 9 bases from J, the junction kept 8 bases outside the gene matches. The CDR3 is CASSIYPRDRQYF. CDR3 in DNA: TGTGCCAGTAGTATTTATCCTCGGGACAGGCAGTACTTC.

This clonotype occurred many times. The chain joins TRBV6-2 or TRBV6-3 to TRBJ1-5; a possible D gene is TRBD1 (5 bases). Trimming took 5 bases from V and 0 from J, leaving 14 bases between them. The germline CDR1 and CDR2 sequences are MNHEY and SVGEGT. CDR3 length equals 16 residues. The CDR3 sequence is CASSKQDRLSNQPQHF. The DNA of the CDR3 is TGTGCCAGCAGTAAACAAGACAGACTTAGCAATCAGCCCCAGCATTTT.

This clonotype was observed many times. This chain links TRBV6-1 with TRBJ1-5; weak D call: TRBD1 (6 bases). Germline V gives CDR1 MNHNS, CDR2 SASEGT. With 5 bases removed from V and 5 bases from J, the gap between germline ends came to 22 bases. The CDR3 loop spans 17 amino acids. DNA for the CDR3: TGTGCCAGCAGTCGACTGGTTGGTAGGGGGACGGATCAGCCCCAGCATTTT. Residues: CASSRLVGRGTDQPQHF.

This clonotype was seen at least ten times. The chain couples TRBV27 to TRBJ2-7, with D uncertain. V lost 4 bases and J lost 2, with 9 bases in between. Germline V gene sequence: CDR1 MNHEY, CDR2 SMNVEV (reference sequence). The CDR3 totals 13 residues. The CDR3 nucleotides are TGTGCCAGCAGTTGGGGTATGGCCTACGAGCAGTACTTC. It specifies CASSWGMAYEQYF.

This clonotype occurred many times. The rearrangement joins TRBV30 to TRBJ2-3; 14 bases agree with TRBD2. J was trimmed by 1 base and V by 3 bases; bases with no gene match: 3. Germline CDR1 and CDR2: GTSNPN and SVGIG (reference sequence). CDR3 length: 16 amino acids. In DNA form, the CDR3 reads TGTGCCTGGAGGGGACTAGCGGGAGAGGGCACAGATACGCAGTATTTT. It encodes CAWRGLAGEGTDTQYF.

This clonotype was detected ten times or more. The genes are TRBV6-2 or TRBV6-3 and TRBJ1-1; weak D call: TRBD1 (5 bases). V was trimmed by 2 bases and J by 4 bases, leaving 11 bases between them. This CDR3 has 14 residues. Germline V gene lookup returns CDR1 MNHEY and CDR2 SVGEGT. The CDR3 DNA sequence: TGTGCCAGCAGTTACGGGGGTGGGATCACTGAAGCTTTCTTT. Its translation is CASSYGGGITEAFF.